This T cell receptor beta chain is from a study of cytomegalovirus exposure and HLA in healthy donors. Whole-study context: Samples from HLA-typed donors yielded about 85 million unique TCRs in an early data release.

The study ran its PCR with 60 Vbeta and 13 Jbeta primers. Data came from immunoSEQ multiplex PCR; TCRdb stores just in-frame clones and leaves some out. Of about 84,000 clones listed, more than 50% are singletons. The CDR3 has 16 amino acids. J was trimmed by 2 bases and V by 1 base; bases with no gene match: 5. Germline-derived CDR1 and CDR2 are LGHNT and FRNRAP. The study, taken as a whole, reports: A highly shared variant cluster was judged a likely technical artifact.

Note on this clone: Antigen specificity is unknown.

This rearrangement joins TRBV12-5 to TRBJ2-3, with 8 bases lining up with TRBD2. Input material: PBMCs. The origin of this receptor is a woman between 40 and 55 years old in good health and CMV-seropositive. The CDR3 nucleotides read TGTGCTAGTGGTTTGGGAGGACTAGCAACCACAGATACGCAGTATTTT. Protein sequence: CASGLGGLATTDTQYF.